Described below is a single T cell receptor (beta chain) sequence and its context. Patients in Seattle were enrolled during active infection, then followed longitudinally. In the authors' methods: Amplification of reference gene primers was used by the study to estimate nucleated cell counts. Libraries were prepared by immunoSEQ multiplex PCR; TCRdb keeps only in-frame clonotypes and omits some of them. V and J calls and clone size are those listed in that table; D and trimming were worked out from the DNA. The sample lists tens of thousands of clones; nearly 90% were seen once. The sample is drawn from a study of blood T cell repertoires in COVID-19. The overall study: The origin of the acute and convalescent COVID-19 samples was the United States, Italy and Spain. T cells, B-cell-depleted T cells, or PBMCs provided the cDNA or gDNA that served as material.

This sequence was found in a man aged 55 to 70 with COVID-19, enrolled during active disease. The sequenced sample consisted of peripheral blood.

CDR3 in DNA: TGTGCCAGCAGCGTACAGGGTGCCAATGAGCAGTTCTTC. Protein sequence: CASSVQGANEQFF. The chain recombines TRBV9 with TRBJ2-1; possible D gene TRBD1, 5 bases. V was cut by 1 base and J by 6 bases, with 8 bases left in between. Per the germline V gene, CDR1 is SGDLS and CDR2 is YYNGEE. The CDR3 is 13 residues long.